These 23 T cell receptor beta chains share one sample of origin, sequenced in a study of T-cell reconstitution after alpha-beta-depleted transplantation in children. It was with unique molecular identifiers that the TCRbeta library was prepared. Each CDR3 protein is one row after TCRdb ran MiXCR on the PCR reads. The repertoire includes around 500,000 distinct CDR3 sequences, around 12% of them detected once, and roughly 5.4% sits in the top ten. Here the sequenced sample was PBMCs from the stem cell graft donor, taken from the stem cell graft. The receptors stem from a human donor who donated a stem cell graft to a child with combined immunodeficiency.

In its sample, this clonotype was seen many times. The rearrangement joins TRBV29-1 to TRBJ2-5; a weak D match, TRBD1 (6 bases). V dropped 4 bases and J dropped 2 bases, with 20 bases sitting between them. CDR3 length: 16 amino acids. From germline, CDR1 is SQVTM and CDR2 ANQGSEA. CDR3 bases: TGCAGCGTTGGGGGGCCGTCGGGCTTTCTACAAGAGACCCAGTACTTC. It yields the protein CSVGGPSGFLQETQYF.

This clonotype was detected ten times or more. As DNA, the CDR3 is TGTGCCAGCAGTTTAGCGGCGTTTTTTAGCACAGATACGCAGTATTTT. This sequence encodes CASSLAAFFSTDTQYF. The V and J genes are TRBV12-3 or TRBV12-4 and TRBJ2-3; D not certain. The CDR3 has 16 residues. V dropped 0 bases and J dropped 0 bases, with 10 bases sitting between them.

This clonotype occurred many times. This rearrangement joins TRBV2 to TRBJ2-1; either TRBD1 or TRBD2 may fit D (5 bases each). V gave up 6 bases and J gave up 6 bases, with 9 bases separating them. CDR1 SNHLY and CDR2 FYNNEI come from the germline V gene. The CDR3 has 12 residues. CDR3 sequence: CASRWGSNEQFF. CDR3 nucleotides: TGTGCCAGCAGGTGGGGGAGCAATGAGCAGTTCTTC.

The chain combines TRBV12-3 or TRBV12-4 with TRBJ1-1; 8 nucleotides line up with TRBD1. This CDR3 is 14 amino acids long. Trimming cost V 3 bases and J 5 bases; bases outside gene matches: 5. This CDR3 reads CASSFAGGKTEAFF. The CDR3 DNA sequence: TGTGCCAGCAGTTTTGCAGGGGGCAAGACTGAAGCTTTCTTT.

V and J are TRBV13 and TRBJ2-1, with D unclear. Germline values: CDR1 PRHDT, CDR2 FYEKMQ (reference sequence). Trimming took 0 bases from V and 3 from J, leaving 21 bases between them. This CDR3 has 19 amino acids. The CDR3 nucleotides read TGTGCCAGCAGCTTAGGCTCGAGGCCGAGGCTCACAGTCTACAATGAGCAGTTCTTC. Protein: CASSLGSRPRLTVYNEQFF.

This clonotype was recorded a few times. The chain has TRBV4-3 and TRBJ2-7, with 7 bases fitting TRBD2. The germline CDR1 and CDR2 sequences are LGHNA and YSLEER. The CDR3 consists of 15 residues. Trimming took 0 bases from V and 2 from J; bases not matched to a gene: 4. The CDR3 DNA reads as TGCGCCAGCAGCCAAGATGCGGGAGTACCCTACGAGCAGTACTTC. Protein sequence: CASSQDAGVPYEQYF.

This clonotype was seen more than once but under ten times. V gene TRBV7-2 combines with J gene TRBJ1-5; 7 bases are shared with TRBD1. The CDR3 extends over 15 amino acids. Germline V gene data show CDR1 as SGHTA and CDR2 as FQGNSA. J gave up 2 bases and V 2 bases, and 3 bases lay outside the gene matches. The CDR3 spells CASSLRGQGNQPQHF. CDR3 sequence (DNA): TGTGCCAGCAGCTTACGTGGACAGGGCAATCAGCCCCAGCATTTT.

This clonotype was seen ten or more times. The gene calls are TRBV7-9 and TRBJ2-7; D gene uncertain. Trimming removed 1 base from V and 5 bases from J, with 9 bases in between. CDR1 SEHNR and CDR2 FQNEAQ come from the germline V gene (reference sequence). The CDR3 totals 13 residues. CDR3 amino acids: CASSLDLGHEQYF. In DNA, the CDR3 is TGTGCCAGCAGCTTAGATCTGGGCCACGAGCAGTACTTC.

This clonotype has ten or more counts. This chain joins TRBV12-3 or TRBV12-4 and TRBJ2-7; D is unresolved. The CDR3 loop spans 12 amino acids. Trimming took 5 bases from V and 3 from J, leaving 8 bases between them. The CDR3 nucleotides read TGTGCCAGCAGTCGTAACAGCTACGAGCAGTACTTC. Encoded protein: CASSRNSYEQYF.

This clonotype was observed at least ten times. The CDR3 DNA follows: TGTGCCAGCGAAACGATCTTATACAATGAGCAGTTCTTC. This translates into CASETILYNEQFF. The rearrangement links TRBV7-9 to TRBJ2-1; no reliable D call. Trimming removed 8 bases at V and 4 bases at J, with 12 bases between. The CDR3 is made up of 13 amino acids. Per germline, CDR1 SEHNR and CDR2 FQNEAQ (reference sequence).

This clonotype was seen a handful of times. This chain joins TRBV4-3 and TRBJ1-2; a weak D match, TRBD1 (6 bases). There are 15 residues in the CDR3. The V gene lost 0 bases and the J gene lost 8 bases, with 16 bases spanning the gap. Germline CDR1 reads LGHNA; CDR2 reads YSLEER. DNA for the CDR3: TGCGCCAGCAGCCAAGATTGGAGGGGGACGAGCGGCTACACCTTC. Translation gives CASSQDWRGTSGYTF.

V and J are TRBV20-1 and TRBJ1-2, with D unclear. V was shortened by 0 bases and J by 2 bases, with 7 bases between the two germline ends. CDR3 length: 13 residues. Germline CDR1 is DFQATT and CDR2 is SNEGSKA (reference sequence). CDR3 coding DNA: TGCAGTGCTAGAGAACCAGAGAACTATGGCTACACCTTC. This encodes CSAREPENYGYTF.

The genes are TRBV27 and TRBJ2-7; 7 bases are shared with TRBD2. V shed 6 bases and J 3 bases; nucleotides not matched to a gene: 8. This CDR3 is built from 14 residues. Germline CDR1 is MNHEY and CDR2 is SMNVEV (reference sequence). The CDR3 is CASSTGGVVYEQYF. For the CDR3, the DNA is TGTGCCAGCAGCACGGGGGGAGTCGTCTACGAGCAGTACTTC.

This clonotype occurred a few times. The CDR3: CASSPDSGWDSSYNEQFF. The CDR3 nucleotides are TGTGCCAGCAGCCCGGACTCAGGGTGGGATAGCTCCTACAATGAGCAGTTCTTC. This chain joins TRBV6-1 and TRBJ2-1; tentatively, D is TRBD1 or TRBD2 (5 bases each). This CDR3 is built from 18 residues. Trimming removed 6 bases from V and 0 bases from J, with 21 bases in between. Germline assignment: CDR1 MNHNS and CDR2 SASEGT.

The chain couples TRBV7-9 to TRBJ1-3; D uncertain. Per the germline V gene, CDR1 is SEHNR and CDR2 is FQNEAQ (reference sequence). There are 13 residues in the CDR3. With 5 bases removed from V and 3 bases from J, the gap between germline ends came to 8 bases. DNA of the CDR3: TGTGCCAGCAGCCCCCGTTTTGGAAACACCATATATTTT. The encoded protein is CASSPRFGNTIYF.

This chain uses TRBV19 with TRBJ2-3; D may be TRBD2 (5 bases). V was clipped by 7 bases and J by 0 bases, with 20 bases between them. CDR3 length equals 17 residues. Germline assignment: CDR1 LNHDA and CDR2 SQIVND (reference sequence). The CDR3 region is CASTARLSDPSTDTQYF. In DNA form, the CDR3 reads TGTGCCAGTACCGCCCGCCTTAGCGACCCTAGCACAGATACGCAGTATTTT.

In this sample, this clonotype turned up many times. This chain uses TRBV7-9 with TRBJ2-1; a weak D match, TRBD1 (7 bases). V lost 1 base and J 8 bases, leaving 18 bases between the germline ends. Germline CDR1 reads SEHNR; CDR2 reads FQNEAQ (reference sequence). The CDR3 covers 16 residues. The CDR3 DNA reads TGTGCCAGCAGCTTAGTCGGTTTGGACAGGAGGGATGAGCAGTTCTTC. This codes for CASSLVGLDRRDEQFF.

This clonotype was observed at least ten times. The chain links TRBV12-3 or TRBV12-4 to TRBJ2-3; TRBD2 matches at 8 bases. The trim removed 4 bases at V and 2 bases at J, leaving 8 bases unmatched. CDR3 length: 16 amino acids. CDR3 nucleotides: TGTGCCAGCAGTTCACCCGGGGGGGCTTACACAGATACGCAGTATTTT. Its translation is CASSSPGGAYTDTQYF.

This clonotype has at least ten counts. The chain uses TRBV7-2 and TRBJ2-2; D not certain. The V end was cut by 4 bases, the J end by 5 bases, with 5 bases between. CDR3 size: 12 residues. Germline V CDR1 and CDR2: SGHTA, FQGNSA. CDR3 loop: CASSSLTGELFF. The CDR3 DNA follows: TGTGCCAGCAGCTCCCTAACCGGGGAGCTGTTTTTT.

This rearrangement joins TRBV4-3 to TRBJ1-2, with D unclear. The CDR3 sequence is 15 residues long. Germline CDR1 is LGHNA and CDR2 is YSLEER. Trimming took off 4 bases at V and 1 base at J, with 13 bases between the two ends. This CDR3 reads CASSPSSSGNYGYTF. The CDR3 DNA reads as TGCGCCAGCAGCCCGTCTTCAAGCGGTAACTATGGCTACACCTTC.

This clonotype appeared a few times. The chain couples TRBV6-1 to TRBJ2-3; 12 bases match TRBD2. This CDR3 is built from 17 residues. Trimming removed 6 bases from V and 4 bases from J; junction bases left unmatched: 11. CDR1 is MNHNS and CDR2 is SASEGT in the germline V gene. CDR3 sequence: CASSLQTSGGVSDTQYF. In DNA form, the CDR3 reads TGTGCCAGCAGCCTGCAGACTAGCGGGGGAGTGTCAGATACGCAGTATTTT.

This clonotype was counted a few times. The chain uses TRBV18 and TRBJ1-3; TRBD1 is a possible D gene (5 bases). V gave up 2 bases and J gave up 4 bases, with 15 bases separating them. Per the germline V gene, CDR1 is KGHSH and CDR2 is LQKENI. The CDR3 extends over 16 amino acids. The CDR3 sequence is CASSPTGQVGGNTIYF. In DNA form, the CDR3 reads TGTGCCAGCTCACCAACTGGACAAGTGGGAGGAAACACCATATATTTT.

The chain carries TRBV6-5 and TRBJ2-5; perhaps TRBD2 as D (5 bases). The CDR3 totals 15 residues. Deletions cut 2 bases from V and 0 bases from J, with 10 bases between. Per the germline V gene, CDR1 is MNHEY and CDR2 is SVGAGI. CDR3 sequence: CASSYDPGNQETQYF. Here the CDR3 DNA reads TGTGCCAGCAGTTACGACCCGGGAAACCAAGAGACCCAGTACTTC.